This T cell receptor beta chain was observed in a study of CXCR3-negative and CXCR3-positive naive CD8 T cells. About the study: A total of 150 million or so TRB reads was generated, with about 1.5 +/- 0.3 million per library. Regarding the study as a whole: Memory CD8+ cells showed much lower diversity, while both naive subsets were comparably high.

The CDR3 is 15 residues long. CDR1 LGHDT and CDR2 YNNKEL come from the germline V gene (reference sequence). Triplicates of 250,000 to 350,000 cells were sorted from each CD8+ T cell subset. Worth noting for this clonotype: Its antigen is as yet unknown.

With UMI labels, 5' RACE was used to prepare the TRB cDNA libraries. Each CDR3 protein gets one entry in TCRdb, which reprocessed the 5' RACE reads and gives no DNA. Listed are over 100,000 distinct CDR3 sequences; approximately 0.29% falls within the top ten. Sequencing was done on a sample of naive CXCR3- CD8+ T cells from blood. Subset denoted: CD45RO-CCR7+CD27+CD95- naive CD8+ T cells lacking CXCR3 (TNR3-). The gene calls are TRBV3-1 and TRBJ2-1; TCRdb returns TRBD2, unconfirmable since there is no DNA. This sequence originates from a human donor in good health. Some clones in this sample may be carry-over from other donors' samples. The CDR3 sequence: CASSQDTREGNEQFF.